This is a list of T cell receptor beta chains from one sample in a study of sequential checkpoint blockade in melanoma. This table comes from immunoSEQ multiplex PCR, and its TCRdb copy is limited to in-frame clones, with some not included. The sample includes around 10,000 clones, around 27% of them seen just once. This material consisted of tumor tissue (inferred from file names), taken from a patient given nivolumab and ipilimumab in sequence. These receptors originate from a human donor with melanoma. Each CDR3 is given with its conserved first and last residue. Fields, in order: CDR3 protein, CDR3 DNA, D gene, clone size, V gene, J gene. D genes are given only for firm matches. Clone size is not always given. Where it is, it says once, few, many or a class for expanded clones.

CASSGQDYTGELFF	TGTGCCAGCAGCGGACAGGATTACACCGGGGAGCTGTTTTTT	-	medium-sized	TRBV9	TRBJ2-2
CASSVGAGEGAEAFF	TGTGCCAGCTCCGTCGGGGCAGGGGAAGGCGCTGAAGCTTTCTTT	-	-	TRBV18	TRBJ1-1
CASSFSAGVGLDEQFF	TGTGCCAGTAGTTTTTCAGCGGGGGTGGGGTTGGATGAGCAGTTCTTC	TRBD2	-	TRBV19	TRBJ2-1
CASSERWDRGITGELFF	TGTGCCAGCAGCGAAAGATGGGACAGGGGGATCACCGGGGAGCTGTTTTTT	TRBD1	few	TRBV11-3	TRBJ2-2
CASSPLRDSLNTGELFF	TGTGCCAGCAGCCCCCTACGGGACAGCCTGAACACCGGGGAGCTGTTTTTT	TRBD1	-	TRBV25-1	TRBJ2-2
CASSLALAGGLTDTQYF	TGTGCCAGCAGCTTAGCCTTAGCGGGGGGGCTCACAGATACGCAGTATTTT	TRBD2	-	TRBV7-8	TRBJ2-3
CASSPPGWGEKLFF	TGTGCCAGCAGCCCACCGGGGTGGGGTGAAAAACTGTTTTTT	-	many	TRBV11-3	TRBJ1-4
CAWTPLGLNSPLHF	TGTGCCTGGACCCCTCTGGGGTTAAATTCACCCCTCCACTTT	-	-	TRBV30	TRBJ1-6
CAWRKYGGTSSYEQYF	TGTGCCTGGAGGAAGTACGGGGGGACGAGCTCCTACGAGCAGTACTTC	TRBD2	-	TRBV30	TRBJ2-7
CASSMLGDRGGKTQYF	TGTGCCAGTAGTATGTTAGGGGACAGGGGTGGGAAGACCCAGTACTTC	TRBD1	-	TRBV19	TRBJ2-5
CASSVEGLAGGVAYEQYF	TGTGCCAGCAGCGTAGAGGGACTAGCGGGGGGCGTAGCCTACGAGCAGTACTTC	TRBD2	few	TRBV9	TRBJ2-7
CASREANSNQPQHF	TGTGCCAGCCGGGAGGCGAATAGCAATCAGCCCCAGCATTTT	-	-	TRBV12-5	TRBJ1-5
CSVEEAHPDTQYF	TGCAGCGTTGAAGAGGCGCACCCAGATACGCAGTATTTT	-	-	TRBV29-1	TRBJ2-3
CASSLGAGNQPQHF	TGTGCCAGCAGCTTAGGGGCAGGGAATCAGCCCCAGCATTTT	-	few	TRBV11-3	TRBJ1-5
CASSLEMAYNEQFF	TGCGCCAGCAGCTTGGAGATGGCCTACAATGAGCAGTTCTTC	-	-	TRBV5-1	TRBJ2-1
CASSIGAGKETQYF	TGTGCCAGTAGTATAGGAGCAGGGAAAGAGACCCAGTACTTC	-	-	TRBV19	TRBJ2-5
CASRARGEKLFF	TGTGCCAGCAGAGCCAGAGGTGAAAAACTGTTTTTT	-	-	TRBV9	TRBJ1-4
CAIGREGGTEAFF	TGTGCCATAGGACGGGAGGGCGGCACTGAAGCTTTCTTT	-	few	TRBV6-7	TRBJ1-1
CASSYSNSGGLQETQYF	TGTGCCAGCAGTTACTCGAATAGCGGGGGGCTCCAAGAGACCCAGTACTTC	TRBD2	medium-sized	TRBV6-8	TRBJ2-5
CASSFGQALSPLHF	TGTGCCAGCAGTTTTGGACAGGCATTATCACCCCTCCACTTT	TRBD1	medium-sized	TRBV6-8	TRBJ1-6
CASGLAPQSSGANVLTF	TGTGCTAGTGGTTTGGCTCCACAGAGCTCTGGGGCCAACGTCCTGACTTTC	-	-	TRBV12-5	TRBJ2-6
CATSRDRRDRGDQTQYF	TGTGCCACCAGCAGAGATCGTCGGGACAGGGGAGACCAGACCCAGTACTTC	TRBD1	-	TRBV15	TRBJ2-5
CASSTPDSSYEQYF	TGTGCCAGCAGCACCCCGGACAGCTCCTACGAGCAGTACTTC	-	-	TRBV6-8	TRBJ2-7
CATSISPGYSNQPQHF	TGTGCCACCAGCATTAGTCCGGGGTATAGCAATCAGCCCCAGCATTTT	-	-	TRBV15	TRBJ1-5
CASSEAGRFGGYTF	TGTGCCAGCAGCGAAGCCGGTCGCTTTGGGGGCTACACCTTC	-	-	TRBV2	TRBJ1-2
CASSERSGGAQETQYF	TGTGCCAGCAGTGAACGTAGCGGGGGGGCCCAAGAGACCCAGTACTTC	TRBD2	few	TRBV6-1	TRBJ2-5
CASSLERVDTEAFF	TGTGCCAGCAGCTTAGAAAGGGTGGACACTGAAGCTTTCTTT	-	few	TRBV7-6	TRBJ1-1
CASSLVWGGYEQYF	TGTGCCAGCAGCTTGGTCTGGGGAGGATACGAGCAGTACTTC	-	many	TRBV11-3	TRBJ2-7
CASSKTNRGTGNTIYF	TGTGCCAGCAGCAAAACCAACAGGGGCACAGGAAACACCATATATTTT	TRBD1	few	TRBV9	TRBJ1-3
CASSSRSYTGELFF	TGTGCCAGCAGCTCTCGGAGCTACACCGGGGAGCTGTTTTTT	-	-	TRBV9	TRBJ2-2
CASSLGLAGDPPDF	TGTGCCAGCAGCCTGGGACTAGCGGGGGATCCCCCGGACTTC	TRBD2	few	TRBV7-6	TRBJ2-5
CASSLDGTDNSPLHF	TGTGCCAGCAGCTTAGATGGGACCGATAATTCACCCCTCCACTTT	-	few	TRBV11-3	TRBJ1-6
CASSPTGGFETQYF	TGTGCCAGCAGCCCGACAGGGGGCTTCGAGACCCAGTACTTC	TRBD1	-	TRBV11-3	TRBJ2-5
CASSEGHHKNSPLHF	TGTGCCAGCAGCGAGGGACACCATAAAAATTCACCCCTCCACTTT	-	-	TRBV12-1	TRBJ1-6
CASTAGGIHEQYF	TGTGCCAGTACAGCGGGGGGTATCCACGAGCAGTACTTC	TRBD2	-	TRBV19	TRBJ2-7
CASSPGRQETQYF	TGTGCCAGCAGCCCCGGACGGCAAGAGACCCAGTACTTC	-	many	TRBV7-1	TRBJ2-5
CSVEGLAGTQYF	TGCAGCGTTGAAGGACTAGCGGGTACGCAGTATTTT	TRBD2	-	TRBV29-1	TRBJ2-3
CASSPWQSSYNEQFF	TGTGCCAGCTCACCTTGGCAGAGCTCCTACAATGAGCAGTTCTTC	-	-	TRBV18	TRBJ2-1
CASSLSGTGYYEQYF	TGCGCCAGCAGCCTCTCCGGGACAGGATATTACGAGCAGTACTTC	TRBD1	-	TRBV5-1	TRBJ2-7
CASSRSGNTIYF	TGTGCCAGTAGTCGGTCTGGAAACACCATATATTTT	-	-	TRBV19	TRBJ1-3
CASRGGGAGETQYF	TGTGCCTCAAGAGGAGGGGGGGCCGGTGAGACCCAGTACTTC	-	few	TRBV30	TRBJ2-5
CASSYTPAGLGRVYEQYF	TGTGCCAGCAGTTACACTCCAGCAGGGCTAGGCCGGGTTTACGAGCAGTACTTC	-	few	TRBV6-8	TRBJ2-7